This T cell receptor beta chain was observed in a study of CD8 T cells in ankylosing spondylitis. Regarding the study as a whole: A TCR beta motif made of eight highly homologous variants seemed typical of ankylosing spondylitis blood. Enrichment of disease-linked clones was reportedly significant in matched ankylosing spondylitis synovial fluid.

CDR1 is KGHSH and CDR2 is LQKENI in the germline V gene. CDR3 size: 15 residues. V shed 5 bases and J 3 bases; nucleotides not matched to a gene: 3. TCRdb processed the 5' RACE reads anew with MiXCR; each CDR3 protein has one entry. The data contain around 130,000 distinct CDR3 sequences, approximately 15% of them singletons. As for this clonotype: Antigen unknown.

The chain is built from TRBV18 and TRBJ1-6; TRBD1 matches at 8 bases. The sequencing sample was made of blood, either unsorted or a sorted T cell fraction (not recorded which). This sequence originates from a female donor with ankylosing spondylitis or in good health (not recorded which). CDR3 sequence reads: CASSKTGDYNSPLHF. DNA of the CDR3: TGTGCCAGCTCAAAGACAGGGGACTATAATTCACCCCTCCACTTT.